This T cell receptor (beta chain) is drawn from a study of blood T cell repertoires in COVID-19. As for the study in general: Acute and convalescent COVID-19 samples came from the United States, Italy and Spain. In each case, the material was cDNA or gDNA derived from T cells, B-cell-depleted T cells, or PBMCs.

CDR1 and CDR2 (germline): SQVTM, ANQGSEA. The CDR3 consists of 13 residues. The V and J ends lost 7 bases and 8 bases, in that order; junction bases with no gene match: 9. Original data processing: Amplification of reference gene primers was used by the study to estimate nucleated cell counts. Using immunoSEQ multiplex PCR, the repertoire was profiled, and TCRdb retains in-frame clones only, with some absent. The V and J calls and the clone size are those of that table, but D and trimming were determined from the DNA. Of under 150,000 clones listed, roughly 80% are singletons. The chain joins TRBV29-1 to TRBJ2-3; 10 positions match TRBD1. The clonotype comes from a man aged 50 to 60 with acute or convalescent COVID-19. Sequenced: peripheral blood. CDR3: CSGGDRGVGTQYF. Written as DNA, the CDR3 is TGCAGCGGGGGGGACAGGGGAGTTGGTACGCAGTATTTT.